This T cell receptor beta chain came from a study of blood T cell repertoires in COVID-19. Across the study: Researchers got acute and convalescent COVID-19 samples from the United States, Italy and Spain. The cDNA or gDNA used as material had been derived from T cells, B-cell-depleted T cells, or PBMCs.

The CDR3 spans 15 residues. V gave up 0 bases and J gave up 0 bases, with 6 bases separating them. Germline V lookup: CDR1 SGHDT, CDR2 YYEEEE. In the authors' methods: Reference gene primer amplification yielded estimated nucleated cell counts. Sequenced by immunoSEQ multiplex PCR; TCRdb stores in-frame clones only, minus some. For V, J and clone size, that table is used; D and trimming come from the DNA. Seen here are 250,000 to 400,000 clones, around 88% observed once, and the top ten hold 1.5% to 2%. During active infection, Seattle patients enrolled and were then monitored through disease. V gene TRBV5-6 combines with J gene TRBJ1-4, with D possibly matching TRBD1 (5 bases). Sequenced sample: peripheral blood. The sequence derives from a woman aged 30 to 39 with COVID-19, enrolled during active disease. This CDR3 reads CASSLAGATNEKLFF. The CDR3 DNA sequence: TGTGCCAGCAGCTTGGCGGGGGCAACTAATGAAAAACTGTTTTTT.